The 24 T cell receptor beta chains below were found in one sample sequenced in a study of shared clonotypes between healthy human individuals. The table came from immunoSEQ multiplex PCR; TCRdb's copy has only in-frame clones and leaves some out. The data show about 1,500,000 clones, 95% to 97% seen once. The sequenced material came from naive CD4+ T cells sorted from blood. Subset of the sample: CD45RA+ positively selected. These receptors all come from a man aged 30 to 39 in good health.

The rearrangement uses TRBV19 and TRBJ1-5; D is unclear. Germline values: CDR1 LNHDA, CDR2 SQIVND (reference sequence). The CDR3 has 13 amino acids. The V gene lost 6 bases and the J gene lost 6 bases, with 12 bases spanning the gap. The DNA of the CDR3 is TGTGCCAGTAGCCGACCCACGGGTCAGCCCCAGCATTTT. Its protein is CASSRPTGQPQHF.

This chain uses TRBV6-5 with TRBJ1-2, with D tentatively TRBD1 (6 bases). The germline V and J ends were trimmed by 8 bases and 2 bases, with 15 bases remaining between them. The CDR3 covers 14 residues. Germline V lookup: CDR1 MNHEY, CDR2 SVGAGI. In DNA, the CDR3 is TGTGCCAGCGCCCCCCACAGGGCCAACTATGGCTACACCTTC. Translating it yields CASAPHRANYGYTF.

The V and J genes are TRBV25-1 and TRBJ1-2; D ambiguous. V was trimmed by 3 bases and J by 0 bases, leaving 11 bases between them. In germline, CDR1 is MGHDK, CDR2 SYGVNS. This CDR3 is 15 amino acids long. The CDR3 sequence: CASSDPDGANYGYTF. For the CDR3, the DNA is TGTGCCAGCAGTGACCCCGACGGGGCTAACTATGGCTACACCTTC.

The V call is TRBV9, the J call TRBJ2-3; tentative D call: TRBD1 (7 bases). There are 12 residues in the CDR3. V dropped 3 bases and J dropped 6 bases, with 8 bases sitting between them. Germline V gene sequence: CDR1 SGDLS, CDR2 YYNGEE. The CDR3: CASSAGGDTQYF. In DNA form, the CDR3 reads TGTGCCAGCAGCGCAGGGGGGGATACGCAGTATTTT.

This sequence joins TRBV7-2 and TRBJ1-5, with TRBD1 matching 9 bases. Looked up from germline, CDR1 is SGHTA and CDR2 is FQGNSA. The CDR3 extends over 16 amino acids. V shed 6 bases, J shed 7 bases, and the junction held 13 bases outside the gene matches. For the CDR3, the DNA is TGTGCCAGCAGACCGGCCAGGGACAGGGTAGACCAGCCCCAGCATTTT. Amino acids: CASRPARDRVDQPQHF. The variable domain in full, completed from reference TRBV7-2 and TRBJ1-5, reads GAGVSQSPSNKVTEKGKDVELRCDPISGHTALYWYRQSLGQGLEFLIYFQGNSAPDKSGLPSDRFSAERTGGSVSTLTIQRTQQEDSAVYLCASRPARDRVDQPQHFGDGTRLSIL.

CDR3 nucleotide sequence: TGTGCCAGCAATCCAATGCACATAATTCGTAGCAATCAGCCCCAGCATTTT. This gives the protein CASNPMHIIRSNQPQHF. V gene TRBV28 combines with J gene TRBJ1-5, with D hard to call. Deletions cut 7 bases from V and 0 bases from J, with 19 bases between. Germline lookup yields CDR1 MDHEN and CDR2 SYDVKM. The CDR3 is 17 amino acids.

This clone occurred once. V is TRBV10-1 and J is TRBJ2-1; D uncertain. Germline CDR1 WNHNN, CDR2 SYGVQD (reference sequence). The V and J ends lost 6 bases and 7 bases respectively, with 13 bases between them. CDR3 length: 13 residues. CDR3: CASRPDGLNEQFF. The CDR3 nucleotides are TGCGCCAGCAGACCCGACGGCTTGAATGAGCAGTTCTTC.

The chain has TRBV6-4 and TRBJ2-1; 12 bases align to TRBD2. V was pared by 4 bases and J by 9 bases, with 7 bases of the junction left unmatched. From germline, CDR1 is MRHNA and CDR2 SNTAGT. The CDR3 is 15 amino acids. The CDR3 protein is CASSGTPSGRGEQFF. CDR3 in DNA: TGTGCCAGCAGTGGGACCCCTAGCGGGAGGGGTGAGCAGTTCTTC.

The rearrangement uses TRBV28 and TRBJ2-2, with TRBD2 identical over 7 bases. V lost 1 base to trimming and J lost 1 base; unmatched junction nucleotides: 6. The CDR3 is made up of 17 amino acids. Germline values: CDR1 MDHEN, CDR2 SYDVKM. The CDR3 DNA reads TGTGCCAGCAGTTTATTCCCTAGGGAGGGGAACACCGGGGAGCTGTTTTTT. This sequence encodes CASSLFPREGNTGELFF.

V is TRBV11-2 and J is TRBJ2-3; TRBD1 might be the D (5 bases). Germline V CDR1 and CDR2: SGHAT, FQNNGV. V was shortened by 8 bases and J by 5 bases, with 8 bases between the two germline ends. The CDR3 contains 11 residues. The CDR3 region has the DNA TGTGCCAGCCTCCAGGGAGATACGCAGTATTTT. Protein sequence: CASLQGDTQYF.

J is TRBJ2-7 and V is TRBV29-1, with 9 nucleotides matching TRBD2. This CDR3 region has 13 residues. Per the germline V gene, CDR1 is SQVTM and CDR2 is ANQGSEA. With V trimmed by 5 bases and J by 4 bases, 6 bases remained unmatched. The CDR3 loop reads CSVQGLAHYEQYF. The CDR3 DNA reads TGCAGCGTTCAGGGACTAGCCCATTACGAGCAGTACTTC.

Concerning this clone itself: The sample carries other DNA sequences with the same CDR3. This chain connects TRBV9 to TRBJ1-2; the D gene is possibly TRBD1 (5 bases). The V gene's germline CDR1 is SGDLS and CDR2 YYNGEE. Between the trimmed V and J ends, which lost 3 bases and 3 bases, there was a span of 12 bases. The CDR3 is 14 amino acids. The DNA for the CDR3 is TGTGCCAGCAGCGGGGGACCCTTGGACTATGGCTACACCTTC. As protein: CASSGGPLDYGYTF.

The chain has TRBV7-9 and TRBJ1-2; D not resolved. Germline V gene lookup returns CDR1 SEHNR and CDR2 FQNEAQ (reference sequence). The CDR3 consists of 13 residues. V was clipped by 5 bases and J by 6 bases, with 13 bases between them. CDR3 amino acids: CASSVYSSDGYTF. Written as DNA, the CDR3 is TGTGCCAGCAGCGTATACAGTTCCGATGGCTACACCTTC. The variable domain in full, with the rest retrieved from reference TRBV7-9 and TRBJ1-2, is DTGVSQNPRHKITKRGQNVTFRCDPISEHNRLYWYRQTLGQGPEFLTYFQNEAQLEKSRLLSDRFSAERPKGSFSTLEIQRTEQGDSAMYLCASSVYSSDGYTFGSGTRLTVV.

The rearrangement joins TRBV5-1 to TRBJ2-1; no clear D gene. Germline CDR1 and CDR2: SGHRS and YFSETQ. V dropped 5 bases and J dropped 2 bases, with 8 bases sitting between them. The length of the CDR3 is 13 residues. The CDR3 loop reads CASRPRTYNEQFF. The CDR3 coding sequence is TGCGCCAGCAGGCCCAGGACCTACAATGAGCAGTTCTTC.

With respect to this clone: The sample carries other DNA sequences with the same CDR3. In DNA form, the CDR3 reads TGTGCCAGTAGCGATAGAGGTGCTGGGGCCAACGTCCTGACTTTC. This gives the protein CASSDRGAGANVLTF. The chain has TRBV19 and TRBJ2-6, with D unclear. This CDR3 region has 15 residues. Between the trimmed V and J ends, which lost 6 bases and 2 bases, there was a span of 11 bases. CDR1 is LNHDA and CDR2 is SQIVND in the germline V gene (reference sequence).

About this clone: The sample carries other DNA sequences with the same CDR3. The CDR3 sequence is CASSPTSAHNEQFF. In nucleotides, the CDR3 is TGTGCCAGCAGCCCTACTAGCGCCCACAATGAGCAGTTCTTC. The chain employs TRBV9 and TRBJ2-1; 7 bases are shared with TRBD2. CDR1 is SGDLS and CDR2 is YYNGEE in the germline V gene. The V gene end was trimmed by 4 bases and the J gene end by 5 bases; junction bases not matched to a gene: 6. This CDR3 is 14 amino acids long. The full variable domain, its missing parts supplied by reference TRBV9 and TRBJ2-1, is DSGVTQTPKHLITATGQRVTLRCSPRSGDLSVYWYQQSLDQGLQFLIQYYNGEERAKGNILERFSAQQFPDLHSELNLSSLELGDSALYFCASSPTSAHNEQFFGPGTRLTVL.

This clone appeared a single time. Other nucleotide sequences in the sample specify the same CDR3. V is TRBV19 and J is TRBJ2-7, with D perhaps assigned TRBD1 or TRBD2 (5 bases each). Deletions cut 1 base from V and 1 base from J, with 11 bases between. CDR1 and CDR2 (germline): LNHDA, SQIVND (reference sequence). The CDR3 covers 15 residues. The CDR3 sequence is CASSIVGGGSYEQYF. In DNA, the CDR3 is TGTGCCAGTAGTATAGTCGGTGGGGGATCCTACGAGCAGTACTTC.

This chain links TRBV5-5 with TRBJ2-3, with D unresolved. Germline CDR1 is SGHKS and CDR2 is YYEKEE (reference sequence). The CDR3 contains 14 residues. V shed 0 bases and J shed 2 bases, with 7 bases lying between them. The CDR3 DNA reads as TGTGCCAGCAGCTTGGTGCAGTACACAGATACGCAGTATTTT. Translating gives CASSLVQYTDTQYF.

The V gene is TRBV4-3, the J gene TRBJ2-2; D may be TRBD1 (5 bases). The CDR3 has 14 amino acids. Per germline, CDR1 LGHNA and CDR2 YSLEER. Deletions cut 0 bases from V and 4 bases from J, with 6 bases between. CDR3 amino acids: CASSQEGATGELFF. The CDR3, as DNA: TGCGCCAGCAGCCAAGAAGGGGCCACCGGGGAGCTGTTTTTT.

The DNA of the CDR3 is TGTGCCAGCAGCCCCAGGGGAAGGGGTAACACCGGGGAGCTGTTTTTT. This translates into CASSPRGRGNTGELFF. The V gene is TRBV7-3, the J gene TRBJ2-2; perhaps TRBD1 as D (6 bases). The CDR3 consists of 16 residues. Per germline, CDR1 SGHTA and CDR2 FQGTGA. Deletions cut 5 bases from V and 2 bases from J, with 15 bases between.

This clone was observed once. This rearrangement joins TRBV30 to TRBJ2-3; D possibly corresponds to TRBD1 (6 bases). Looked up from germline, CDR1 is GTSNPN and CDR2 is SVGIG (reference sequence). Deletions cut 2 bases from V and 4 bases from J, with 19 bases between. This CDR3 spans 16 amino acids. CDR3 protein: CAWSLGITGQADTQYF. DNA of the CDR3: TGTGCCTGGAGTTTGGGAATTACAGGGCAGGCAGATACGCAGTATTTT.

The chain employs TRBV6-1 and TRBJ1-2; maybe TRBD1 (5 bases). This CDR3 is built from 15 residues. V was clipped by 6 bases and J by 4 bases, with 18 bases between them. Germline V lookup: CDR1 MNHNS, CDR2 SASEGT. The CDR3 region has the DNA TGTGCCAGCAGCATGGACGGAGGGGCATTCTATGGCTACACCTTC. Its translation is CASSMDGGAFYGYTF.

The chain joins TRBV6-1 to TRBJ2-3; TRBD2 aligns across 8 bases. The CDR3 contains 15 residues. The germline V gene has CDR1 MNHNS and CDR2 SASEGT. V gave up 4 bases and J gave up 3 bases; unmatched junction bases: 6. CDR3 coding DNA: TGTGCCAGCAGTGGGGCAGCGGGGGCTACAGATACGCAGTATTTT. Translated, it gives CASSGAAGATDTQYF.

The chain uses TRBV6-5 and TRBJ1-2; a possible D gene is TRBD1 (5 bases). V shed 6 bases and J shed 2 bases, with 16 bases lying between them. Per the germline V gene, CDR1 is MNHEY and CDR2 is SVGAGI. This CDR3 has 15 residues. DNA for the CDR3: TGTGCCAGCAGCCGAACCTGGGGGACGAACTATGGCTACACCTTC. As protein: CASSRTWGTNYGYTF.